Only one count was recorded for the clone carrying this T cell receptor beta chain. Antigen specificity is unknown. The data were produced by immunoSEQ multiplex PCR, yet TCRdb's version contains in-frame clones alone and is incomplete. The data contain a few hundred thousand clones, roughly 90% of them singletons. The germline V gene encodes CDR1 KGHSH and CDR2 LQKENI. This CDR3 comprises 15 residues. Trimming cost V 0 bases and J 2 bases, with 7 bases left between them. This sample is drawn from a study of Ad26.COV2.S vaccination and SARS-CoV-2 variants. Study in general: Donor was in the COV1001 Ad26.COV2.S trial arm. Study-wide results and caveats: The breadth of spike-specific CD8+ and CD4+ T cell responses after vaccination was reportedly substantial. Vaccine recipients posted higher spike-specific TCR breadth than their placebo counterparts.

Treatment described: 19 received Ad26.COV2.S at low or high dose, single or two shots; 5 received placebo; per-sample allocation not given. Collection of samples fell on day 63 after the first vaccine or placebo injection. Adults aged 18-55 years in Boston included the donor. The source is a person aged 18-60 years who received the Ad26.COV2.S COVID-19 vaccine or a placebo. The chain employs TRBV18 and TRBJ2-2; D gene ambiguous. Here the sequenced sample was peripheral blood, taken in a trial of Ad26.COV2.S vaccine versus placebo. The CDR3 protein is CASSPPVGNTGELFF. Here the CDR3 DNA reads TGTGCCAGCTCACCACCGGTTGGAAACACCGGGGAGCTGTTTTTT. The full variable domain, in which reference TRBV18 and TRBJ2-2 provide the parts outside the CDR3, is NAGVMQNPRHLVRRRGQEARLRCSPMKGHSHVYWYRQLPEEGLKFMVYLQKENIIDESGMPKERFSAEFPKEGPSILRIQQVVRGDSAAYFCASSPPVGNTGELFFGEGSRLTVL.